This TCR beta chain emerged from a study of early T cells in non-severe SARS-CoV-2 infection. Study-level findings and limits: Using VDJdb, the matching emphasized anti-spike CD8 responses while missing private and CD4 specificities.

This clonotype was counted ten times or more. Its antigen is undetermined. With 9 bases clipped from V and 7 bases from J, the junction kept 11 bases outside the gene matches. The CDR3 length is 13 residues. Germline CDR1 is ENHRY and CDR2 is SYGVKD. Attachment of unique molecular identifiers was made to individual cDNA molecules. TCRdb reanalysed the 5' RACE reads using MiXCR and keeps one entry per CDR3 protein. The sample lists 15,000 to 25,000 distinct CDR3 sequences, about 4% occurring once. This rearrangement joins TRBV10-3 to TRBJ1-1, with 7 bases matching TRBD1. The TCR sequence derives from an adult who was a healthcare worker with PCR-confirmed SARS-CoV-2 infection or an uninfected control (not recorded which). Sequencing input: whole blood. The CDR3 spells CAMSRDRLSEAFF. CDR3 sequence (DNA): TGTGCCATGAGCCGGGACAGACTAAGTGAAGCTTTCTTT.